One sample yielded the 25 T cell receptor beta chains listed below, sequenced in a study of T cells in localized non-small cell lung cancer. Some clones are missing from TCRdb's copy, which holds only in-frame ones; the method was immunoSEQ multiplex PCR. Among tens of thousands of clones listed, around 92% were seen once. Sequenced material: peripheral blood mononuclear cells, taken before any cancer treatment. The origin of the receptors is a woman aged 40-75 years with stage III lung adenocarcinoma.

The gene calls are TRBV4-1 and TRBJ2-7; 10 nucleotides line up with TRBD2. Per the germline V gene, CDR1 is MGHRA and CDR2 is YSYEKL. V gave up 1 base and J gave up 5 bases; unmatched junction bases: 2. This CDR3 spans 14 amino acids. The DNA for the CDR3 is TGCGCCAGCAGCCAAGCGGGACTAGCGAACGAGCAGTACTTC. Residues: CASSQAGLANEQYF.

The V gene is TRBV11-2, the J gene TRBJ2-7, with D unresolved. With 1 base removed from V and 2 bases from J, the gap between germline ends came to 9 bases. The length of the CDR3 is 14 residues. Germline V CDR1 and CDR2: SGHAT, FQNNGV. CDR3 in DNA: TGTGCCAGCAGCTTAGGAGGTCCCCCCTACGAGCAGTACTTC. Protein product: CASSLGGPPYEQYF.

This clone was seen a handful of times. This rearrangement joins TRBV5-3 to TRBJ1-2; 7 nucleotides match TRBD1. TRBV5-3 belongs to the ORF category, with a function that is uncertain. The CDR3 is made up of 14 amino acids. V was pared by 4 bases and J by 3 bases, with 6 bases of the junction left unmatched. The CDR3: CARSRVRGHYGYTF. The CDR3 DNA is TGTGCCAGAAGCCGAGTAAGGGGGCACTATGGCTACACCTTC.

This clone appeared a few times. The chain's CDR3 is CASSDSSGGADTQYF. The CDR3 coding sequence is TGTGCCAGCAGTGACTCGAGCGGGGGGGCAGATACGCAGTATTTT. The chain links TRBV6-4 to TRBJ2-3, with TRBD2 matching 10 bases. J gave up 4 bases and V 0 bases, and 1 base lay outside the gene matches. CDR3 size: 15 residues. CDR1 and CDR2 (germline): MRHNA, SNTAGT.

The chain joins TRBV5-1 to TRBJ1-1; D not certain. The germline gives CDR1 SGHRS, CDR2 YFSETQ. Trimming left V 0 bases short and J 0 bases short, with 6 bases between. This CDR3 has 14 amino acids. The CDR3 reads CASSLETMNTEAFF. CDR3 DNA: TGCGCCAGCAGCTTGGAAACCATGAACACTGAAGCTTTCTTT.

V is TRBV7-2 and J is TRBJ1-1, with D tentatively TRBD1 (5 bases). V was shortened by 4 bases and J by 1 base, with 7 bases between the two germline ends. The CDR3 has 13 residues. CDR1 and CDR2 (germline): SGHTA, FQGNSA. CDR3 protein: CASSSQGNTEAFF. In DNA, the CDR3 is TGTGCCAGCAGCTCTCAGGGGAACACTGAAGCTTTCTTT.

This rearrangement joins TRBV19 to TRBJ1-5; D call uncertain. Germline CDR1 is LNHDA and CDR2 is SQIVND (reference sequence). The V gene lost 7 bases and the J gene lost 9 bases, with 13 bases spanning the gap. This CDR3 comprises 12 residues. This CDR3 is CASMGKALPQHF. The DNA of the CDR3 is TGTGCCAGTATGGGTAAGGCTCTGCCCCAGCATTTT.

The CDR3 is CASSFVSGGAFPETQYF. The CDR3 nucleotides are TGTGCCAGCAGCTTCGTTAGCGGGGGGGCCTTCCCGGAGACCCAGTACTTC. The V call is TRBV7-8, the J call TRBJ2-5; 11 nucleotides align to TRBD2. The CDR3 extends over 17 amino acids. With 3 bases clipped from V and 5 bases from J, the junction kept 11 bases outside the gene matches. The V gene's germline CDR1 is SGHVS and CDR2 FQNEAQ.

The rearrangement joins TRBV28 to TRBJ1-1, with TRBD1 matching over 7 bases. This CDR3 is 14 amino acids long. Germline CDR1 MDHEN, CDR2 SYDVKM. Unmatched junction bases numbered 3, after V lost 1 base and J lost 4 bases. CDR3 residues: CASSLSDRVTEAFF. The CDR3 DNA follows: TGTGCCAGCAGTTTATCAGACAGGGTCACTGAAGCTTTCTTT.

The rearrangement joins TRBV2 to TRBJ1-4, with D perhaps TRBD1 (6 bases). The length of the CDR3 is 14 residues. The germline V gene has CDR1 SNHLY and CDR2 FYNNEI. V was trimmed by 6 bases and J by 4 bases, leaving 12 bases between them. CDR3 coding DNA: TGTGCCAGCAGACAGACAGGACTTAATGAAAAACTGTTTTTT. It codes for CASRQTGLNEKLFF.

The V call is TRBV9, the J call TRBJ2-3, with TRBD2 as a possible D gene (6 bases). Germline V gene sequence: CDR1 SGDLS, CDR2 YYNGEE. This CDR3 comprises 15 residues. V lost 4 bases and J lost 0, with 12 bases in between. The CDR3 sequence is CASSYLGGSTDTQYF. The CDR3 DNA sequence: TGTGCCAGCAGCTACCTTGGAGGGAGCACAGATACGCAGTATTTT.

CDR3 in DNA: TGTGCCAGCAGCTTAGGGTCCACCGGGGAGCTGTTTTTT. Translated: CASSLGSTGELFF. The rearrangement uses TRBV7-9 and TRBJ2-2, with D uncertain. V was clipped by 1 base and J by 4 bases, with 4 bases between them. The CDR3 has 13 amino acids. The germline gives CDR1 SEHNR, CDR2 FQNEAQ (reference sequence).

In this sample, this clone turned up once. The chain uses TRBV28 and TRBJ2-2; D remains ambiguous. The CDR3 spans 14 residues. Germline values: CDR1 MDHEN, CDR2 SYDVKM. V dropped 5 bases and J dropped 7 bases, with 14 bases sitting between them. CDR3 in amino acids: CASSPPSFHGELFF. The CDR3 DNA sequence: TGTGCCAGCAGTCCCCCCTCCTTTCACGGGGAGCTGTTTTTT.

This clone is a singleton in its sample. The rearrangement joins TRBV12-5 to TRBJ1-2; no clear D. The germline CDR1 and CDR2 sequences are LGHNT and FRNRAP. The CDR3 loop spans 15 amino acids. Trimming pared 3 bases from V and 0 bases from J, leaving 11 bases between. CDR3 in amino acids: CASGLPVGANYGYTF. CDR3 DNA: TGTGCTAGTGGTTTACCCGTCGGGGCTAACTATGGCTACACCTTC. Combining the CDR3 with reference TRBV12-5 and TRBJ1-2 gives the whole variable domain DARVTQTPRHKVTEMGQEVTMRCQPILGHNTVFWYRQTMMQGLELLAYFRNRAPLDDSGMPKDRFSAEMPDATLATLKIQPSEPRDSAVYFCASGLPVGANYGYTFGSGTRLTVV.

V is TRBV18 and J is TRBJ2-7; D unclear. This CDR3 has 15 residues. Germline V CDR1 and CDR2: KGHSH, LQKENI. Trimming cost V 3 bases and J 0 bases, with 12 bases left between them. CDR3 residues: CASSPGQASSYEQYF. In DNA form, the CDR3 reads TGTGCCAGCTCACCCGGCCAGGCGAGCTCCTACGAGCAGTACTTC.

The V and J genes are TRBV1 and TRBJ1-2; TRBD1, the D gene given by the table, was not confirmed from the DNA. TRBV1 counts as a pseudogene. This CDR3 is 16 amino acids long. The CDR3 region is CTSSQLWGQGHYGYTF. CDR3 sequence (DNA): TGCACCAGCAGCCAACTATGGGGACAGGGCCACTATGGCTACACCTTC.

This sequence joins TRBV28 and TRBJ2-3; D call uncertain. Trimming left V 4 bases short and J 0 bases short, with 14 bases between. This CDR3 comprises 16 residues. Germline V lookup: CDR1 MDHEN, CDR2 SYDVKM. Here the CDR3 DNA reads TGTGCCAGCAGTTCCCACGTGGCGCATAGCACAGATACGCAGTATTTT. Amino acid sequence: CASSSHVAHSTDTQYF.

The chain links TRBV9 to TRBJ1-2; D remains unclear. Per the germline V gene, CDR1 is SGDLS and CDR2 is YYNGEE. The CDR3 runs 15 residues. V was trimmed by 4 bases and J by 5 bases, leaving 18 bases between them. CDR3 nucleotide sequence: TGTGCCAGCAGCCCCGTAAGAGGGCTTAATTATGGCTACACCTTC. This gives the protein CASSPVRGLNYGYTF.

This clone showed up just once. The CDR3 region is CASSLGDRGLQYAFF. In DNA, the CDR3 is TGCGCCAGCAGCTTGGGAGACAGGGGGTTACAGTATGCTTTCTTT. The chain joins TRBV5-1 to TRBJ1-1; 9 nucleotides line up with TRBD1. The CDR3 is 15 amino acids. In germline, CDR1 is SGHRS, CDR2 YFSETQ. V was clipped by 0 bases and J by 11 bases; unmatched bases: 11.

The chain carries TRBV11-2 and TRBJ2-3, with 9 nucleotides matching TRBD2. The junction had 2 bases not matched to a gene; V was cut back by 1 base and J by 0 bases. The CDR3 extends over 16 amino acids. CDR1 is SGHAT, CDR2 FQNNGV, per germline. The DNA for the CDR3 is TGTGCCAGCAGCTTAGGTGCGGGAGGGAGCACAGATACGCAGTATTTT. Protein: CASSLGAGGSTDTQYF.

The genes are TRBV6-5 and TRBJ2-5, with TRBD1 matching over 10 bases. The J segment lost 4 bases and the V segment lost 6 bases, leaving 5 bases of the junction unmatched. This CDR3 region has 14 residues. Germline CDR1 and CDR2: MNHEY and SVGAGI. CDR3 DNA: TGTGCCAGCAGGCGGGACAGGGGTGGAGAGACCCAGTACTTC. As protein: CASRRDRGGETQYF.

V usage is TRBV7-9 and J usage is TRBJ2-7, with TRBD1 identical over 7 bases. This CDR3 has 14 amino acids. The germline CDR1 and CDR2 sequences are SEHNR and FQNEAQ (reference sequence). Trimming at V came to 7 bases and at J to 4 bases, leaving 10 bases not matched to a gene. DNA of the CDR3: TGTGCCAGCACCCCGACAGGGATCGCTTACGAGCAGTACTTC. Translated, it gives CASTPTGIAYEQYF.

The rearrangement joins TRBV7-9 to TRBJ1-1; D is unresolved. Germline V CDR1 and CDR2: SEHNR, FQNEAQ (reference sequence). This CDR3 has 15 amino acids. Trimming took 1 base from V and 7 from J, leaving 16 bases between them. The CDR3 coding sequence is TGTGCCAGCAGCTTAGTTTCAGGATTAAAGGGTGAAGCTTTCTTT. Protein: CASSLVSGLKGEAFF.

This clone was picked up one time. The CDR3: CASSLGSMETQYF. CDR3 DNA: TGTGCCAGCAGCTTGGGCAGTATGGAGACCCAGTACTTC. The V and J genes are TRBV5-6 and TRBJ2-5; D uncertain. The CDR3 has 13 residues. Between the trimmed V and J ends, which lost 0 bases and 5 bases, there was a span of 8 bases. Germline CDR1 reads SGHDT; CDR2 reads YYEEEE. The full variable domain, with the rest looked up from reference TRBV5-6 and TRBJ2-5, is DAGVTQSPTHLIKTRGQQVTLRCSPKSGHDTVSWYQQALGQGPQFIFQYYEEEERQRGNFPDRFSGHQFPNYSSELNVNALLLGDSALYLCASSLGSMETQYFGPGTRLLVL.

The chain uses TRBV7-9 and TRBJ1-4, with D tentatively TRBD1 (5 bases). The CDR3 contains 15 residues. From germline, CDR1 is SEHNR and CDR2 FQNEAQ (reference sequence). V was shortened by 5 bases and J by 0 bases, with 10 bases between the two germline ends. The CDR3 nucleotides are TGTGCCAGCAGCCTACCACAGGCAACTAATGAAAAACTGTTTTTT. This translates into CASSLPQATNEKLFF.